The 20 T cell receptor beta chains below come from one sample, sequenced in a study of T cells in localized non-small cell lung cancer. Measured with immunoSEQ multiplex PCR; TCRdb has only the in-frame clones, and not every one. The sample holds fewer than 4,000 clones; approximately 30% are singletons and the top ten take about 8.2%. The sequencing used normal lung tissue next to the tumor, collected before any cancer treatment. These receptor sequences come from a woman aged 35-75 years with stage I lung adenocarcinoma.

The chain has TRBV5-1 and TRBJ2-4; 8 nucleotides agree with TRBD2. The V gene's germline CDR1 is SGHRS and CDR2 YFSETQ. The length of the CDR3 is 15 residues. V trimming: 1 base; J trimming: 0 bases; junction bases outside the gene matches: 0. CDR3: CASSLLAGAKNIQYF. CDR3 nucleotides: TGCGCCAGCAGCTTGCTAGCGGGAGCCAAAAACATTCAGTACTTC.

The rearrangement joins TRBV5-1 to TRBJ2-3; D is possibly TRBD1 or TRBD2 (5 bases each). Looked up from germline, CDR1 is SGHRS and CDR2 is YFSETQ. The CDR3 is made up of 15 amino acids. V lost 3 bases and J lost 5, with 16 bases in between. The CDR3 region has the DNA TGCGCCAGCAGCTATACCGGGACCTTAGAAGATACGCAGTATTTT. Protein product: CASSYTGTLEDTQYF.

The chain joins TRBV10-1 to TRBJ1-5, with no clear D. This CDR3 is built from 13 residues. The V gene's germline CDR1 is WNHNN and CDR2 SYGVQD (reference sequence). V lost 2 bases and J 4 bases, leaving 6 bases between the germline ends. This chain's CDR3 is CASSEGVNQPQHF. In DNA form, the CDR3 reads TGCGCCAGCAGTGAGGGGGTAAATCAGCCCCAGCATTTT.

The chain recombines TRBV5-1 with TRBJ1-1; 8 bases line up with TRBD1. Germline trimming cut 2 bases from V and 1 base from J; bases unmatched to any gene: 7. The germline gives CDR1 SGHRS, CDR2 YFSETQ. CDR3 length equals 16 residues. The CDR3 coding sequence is TGCGCCAGCAGCTTTCGACAGGGGCTGAGGAACACTGAAGCTTTCTTT. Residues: CASSFRQGLRNTEAFF.

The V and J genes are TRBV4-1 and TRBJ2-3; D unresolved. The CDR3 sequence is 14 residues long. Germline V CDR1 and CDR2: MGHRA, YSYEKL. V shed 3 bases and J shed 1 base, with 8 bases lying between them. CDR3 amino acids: CASSHYQGTDTQYF. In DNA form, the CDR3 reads TGCGCCAGCAGCCATTACCAGGGCACAGATACGCAGTATTTT.

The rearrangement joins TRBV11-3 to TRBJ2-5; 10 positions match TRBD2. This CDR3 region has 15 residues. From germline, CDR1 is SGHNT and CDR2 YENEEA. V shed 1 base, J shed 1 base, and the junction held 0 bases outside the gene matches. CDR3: CASSLGTSGQETQYF. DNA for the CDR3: TGTGCCAGCAGCTTAGGGACTAGCGGCCAAGAGACCCAGTACTTC.

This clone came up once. The CDR3 reads CASSKAGEGGTGELFF. DNA of the CDR3: TGTGCCAGCTCCAAGGCCGGAGAGGGCGGCACCGGGGAGCTGTTTTTT. The chain is built from TRBV18 and TRBJ2-2, with D perhaps TRBD2 (5 bases). The V and J ends lost 6 bases and 4 bases respectively, with 18 bases between them. The CDR3 is 16 amino acids. Per germline, CDR1 KGHSH and CDR2 LQKENI. The full variable domain, in which reference TRBV18 and TRBJ2-2 provide the parts outside the CDR3, is NAGVMQNPRHLVRRRGQEARLRCSPMKGHSHVYWYRQLPEEGLKFMVYLQKENIIDESGMPKERFSAEFPKEGPSILRIQQVVRGDSAAYFCASSKAGEGGTGELFFGEGSRLTVL.

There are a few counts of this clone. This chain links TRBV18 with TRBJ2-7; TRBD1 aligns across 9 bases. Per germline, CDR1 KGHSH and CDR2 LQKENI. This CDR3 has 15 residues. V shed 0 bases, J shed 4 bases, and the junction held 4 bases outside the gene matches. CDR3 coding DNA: TGTGCCAGCTCACCACCGGGACAGGGTCGTTACGAGCAGTACTTC. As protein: CASSPPGQGRYEQYF.

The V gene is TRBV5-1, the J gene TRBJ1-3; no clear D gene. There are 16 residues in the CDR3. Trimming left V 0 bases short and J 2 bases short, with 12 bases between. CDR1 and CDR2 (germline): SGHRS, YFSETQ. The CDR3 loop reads CASSLDALGPGNTIYF. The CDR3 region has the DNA TGCGCCAGCAGCTTGGATGCACTAGGGCCTGGAAACACCATATATTTT.

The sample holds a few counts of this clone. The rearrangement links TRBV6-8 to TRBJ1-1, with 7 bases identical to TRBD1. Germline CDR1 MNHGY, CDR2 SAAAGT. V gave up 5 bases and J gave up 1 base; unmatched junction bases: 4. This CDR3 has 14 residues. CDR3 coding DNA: TGTGCCAGCAGTACTGGGACAGCGAACACTGAAGCTTTCTTT. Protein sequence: CASSTGTANTEAFF.

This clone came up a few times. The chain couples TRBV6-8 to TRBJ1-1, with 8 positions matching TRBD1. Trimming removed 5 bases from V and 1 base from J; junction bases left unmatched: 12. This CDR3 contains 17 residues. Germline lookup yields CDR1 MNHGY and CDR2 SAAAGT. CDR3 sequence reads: CASSVYLQGATNTEAFF. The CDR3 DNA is TGTGCCAGCAGTGTCTACCTCCAGGGGGCAACGAACACTGAAGCTTTCTTT.

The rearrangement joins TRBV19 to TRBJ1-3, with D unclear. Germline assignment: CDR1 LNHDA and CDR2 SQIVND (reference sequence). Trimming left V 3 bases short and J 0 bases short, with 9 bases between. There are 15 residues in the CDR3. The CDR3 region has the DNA TGTGCCAGTAGTATGGGCAGTGACTCTGGAAACACCATATATTTT. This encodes CASSMGSDSGNTIYF.

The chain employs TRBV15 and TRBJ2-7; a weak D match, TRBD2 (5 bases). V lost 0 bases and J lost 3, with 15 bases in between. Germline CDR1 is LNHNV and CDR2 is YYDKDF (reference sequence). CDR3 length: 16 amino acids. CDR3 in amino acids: CATSRDPRAIGYEQYF. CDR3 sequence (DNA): TGTGCCACCAGCAGAGATCCGAGGGCCATCGGCTACGAGCAGTACTTC.

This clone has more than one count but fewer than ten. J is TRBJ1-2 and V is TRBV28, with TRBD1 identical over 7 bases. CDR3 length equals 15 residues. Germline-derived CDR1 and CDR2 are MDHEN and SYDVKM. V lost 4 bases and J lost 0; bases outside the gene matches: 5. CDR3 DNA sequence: TGTGCCAGCAGTTCGGGACAGCTGACTAACTATGGCTACACCTTC. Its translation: CASSSGQLTNYGYTF.

DNA for the CDR3: TGCGCCAGCAGCTTTGAGGACAGGGCCTACAATGAGCAGTTCTTC. Translated: CASSFEDRAYNEQFF. The rearrangement links TRBV5-1 to TRBJ2-1; 8 nucleotides line up with TRBD1. The CDR3 has 15 amino acids. Germline V lookup: CDR1 SGHRS, CDR2 YFSETQ. With 2 bases clipped from V and 2 bases from J, the junction kept 3 bases outside the gene matches.

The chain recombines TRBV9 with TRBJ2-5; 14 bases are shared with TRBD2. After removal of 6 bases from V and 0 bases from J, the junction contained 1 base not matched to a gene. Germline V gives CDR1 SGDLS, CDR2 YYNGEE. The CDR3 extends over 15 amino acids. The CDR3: CASKGLAGDQETQYF. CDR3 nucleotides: TGTGCCAGCAAGGGACTAGCGGGGGACCAAGAGACCCAGTACTTC.

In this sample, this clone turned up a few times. Here the CDR3 DNA reads TGTGCCAGCAGCTCGGGACGGGTCTACGAGCAGTACTTC. Its protein product is CASSSGRVYEQYF. The genes are TRBV7-2 and TRBJ2-7, with D perhaps given as TRBD1 or TRBD2 (5 bases each). Germline CDR1 is SGHTA and CDR2 is FQGNSA. Trimming pared 4 bases from V and 3 bases from J, leaving 10 bases between. The CDR3 is 13 residues long.

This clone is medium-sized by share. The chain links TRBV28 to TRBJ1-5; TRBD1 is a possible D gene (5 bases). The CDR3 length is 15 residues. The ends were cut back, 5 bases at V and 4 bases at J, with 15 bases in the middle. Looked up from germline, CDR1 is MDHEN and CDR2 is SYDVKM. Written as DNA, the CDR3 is TGTGCCAGCAGTCCGGGGGGGATTCGGAATCAGCCCCAGCATTTT. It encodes CASSPGGIRNQPQHF. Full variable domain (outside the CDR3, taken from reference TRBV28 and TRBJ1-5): DVKVTQSSRYLVKRTGEKVFLECVQDMDHENMFWYRQDPGLGLRLIYFSYDVKMKEKGDIPEGYSVSREKKERFSLILESASTNQTSMYLCASSPGGIRNQPQHFGDGTRLSIL.

CDR3 in amino acids: CASTLSGLLRTEAFF. Here the CDR3 DNA reads TGTGCCAGCACCCTCTCGGGACTTCTGCGGACTGAAGCTTTCTTT. This sequence joins TRBV9 and TRBJ1-1, with D perhaps matching TRBD1 (5 bases). V gave up 6 bases and J gave up 5 bases, with 20 bases separating them. Germline V CDR1 and CDR2: SGDLS, YYNGEE. This CDR3 has 15 residues.

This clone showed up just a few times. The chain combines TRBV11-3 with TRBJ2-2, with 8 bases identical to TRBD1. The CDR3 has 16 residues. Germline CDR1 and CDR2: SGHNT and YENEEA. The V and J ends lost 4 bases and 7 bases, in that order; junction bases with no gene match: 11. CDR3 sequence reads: CASSSGQGQHIGELFF. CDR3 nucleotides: TGTGCCAGCAGCTCTGGACAGGGACAACATATCGGGGAGCTGTTTTTT.